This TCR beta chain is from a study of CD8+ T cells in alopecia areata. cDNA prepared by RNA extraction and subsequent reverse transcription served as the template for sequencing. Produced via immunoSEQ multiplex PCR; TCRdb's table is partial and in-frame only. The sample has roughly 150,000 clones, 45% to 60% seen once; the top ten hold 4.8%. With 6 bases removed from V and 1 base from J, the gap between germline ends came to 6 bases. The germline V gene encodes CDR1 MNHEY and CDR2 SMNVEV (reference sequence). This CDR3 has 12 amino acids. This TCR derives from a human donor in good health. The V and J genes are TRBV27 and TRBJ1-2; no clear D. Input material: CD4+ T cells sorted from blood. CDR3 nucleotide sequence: TGTGCCAGCAGGGATCTTAACTATGGCTACACCTTC. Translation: CASRDLNYGYTF.